This is a list of T cell receptor beta chains from one sample in a study of cytomegalovirus exposure and HLA in healthy donors. Using immunoSEQ multiplex PCR, the repertoire was profiled, and TCRdb retains in-frame clones only, with some absent. The data hold 77,000 or so clones, with 75% observed a single time. Sequenced input: PBMCs. These receptors were collected from a woman aged 40 to 50 in good health and CMV-seronegative. Each CDR3 is given with its conserved first and last residue. Each record gives: V gene, D gene, J gene, clone size, CDR3 protein, CDR3 DNA. D genes are given only for firm matches. Clone size is not always given. Where it is, it says once, few, many or a class for expanded clones.

TRBV7-9	TRBD1	TRBJ1-1	-	CASAETRGLMNTEAFF	TGTGCCAGCGCAGAAACGAGGGGGCTGATGAACACTGAAGCTTTCTTT
TRBV7-2	-	TRBJ2-3	-	CASSFRGLSTDTQYF	TGTGCCAGCAGCTTTAGAGGGCTTAGCACAGATACGCAGTATTTT
TRBV28	TRBD1	TRBJ2-7	-	CASGTGWVYEQYF	TGTGCCAGCGGGACAGGGTGGGTCTACGAGCAGTACTTC
TRBV30	TRBD2	TRBJ2-1	-	CAWSRTSGDYNEQFF	TGTGCCTGGAGCCGGACTAGCGGGGACTACAATGAGCAGTTCTTC
TRBV28	-	TRBJ2-7	-	CASRSTGTTYEQYF	TGTGCCAGCAGGTCGACCGGGACAACCTACGAGCAGTACTTC
TRBV7-6	TRBD2	TRBJ2-5	-	CASSLSSGGRETQYF	TGTGCCAGCAGCTTATCTAGCGGAGGGCGAGAGACCCAGTACTTC
TRBV29-1	TRBD2	TRBJ2-3	-	CSVDGLAGAASTDTQYF	TGCAGCGTTGATGGACTAGCGGGGGCCGCTAGCACAGATACGCAGTATTTT
TRBV10-1	TRBD2	TRBJ2-1	once	CASSVVSGSNEQFF	TGCGCCAGCAGTGTAGTGAGCGGGAGTAATGAGCAGTTCTTC
TRBV28	TRBD2	TRBJ2-7	medium-sized	CASTQSGGMSYEQYF	TGTGCCAGCACCCAGAGCGGGGGGATGTCCTACGAGCAGTACTTC
TRBV27	TRBD1	TRBJ2-4	-	CASSFQTGTKNIQYF	TGTGCCAGCAGTTTTCAGACAGGGACCAAAAACATTCAGTACTTC
TRBV18	-	TRBJ1-2	-	CASSQKRGSGYGYTF	TGTGCCAGCTCACAGAAGCGGGGGTCGGGCTATGGCTACACCTTC
TRBV27	TRBD1	TRBJ2-5	-	CASRGQANYQETQYF	TGTGCCAGTCGAGGACAGGCCAATTATCAAGAGACCCAGTACTTC
TRBV4-3	-	TRBJ2-3	-	CASSQEIASGVMDTQYF	TGCGCCAGCAGCCAAGAAATTGCGTCGGGAGTTATGGATACGCAGTATTTT
TRBV4-3	-	TRBJ1-5	few	CASSQGAEIQPQHF	TGCGCCAGCAGCCAAGGAGCCGAAATACAGCCCCAGCATTTT
TRBV9	-	TRBJ2-1	-	CASSVGRLSYNEQFF	TGTGCCAGCAGCGTAGGCAGACTCTCCTACAATGAGCAGTTCTTC
TRBV29-1	-	TRBJ1-1	-	CSVDGRGTEAFF	TGCAGCGTTGACGGAAGGGGTACTGAAGCTTTCTTT
TRBV7-9	TRBD2	TRBJ2-5	-	CASSYPLAGQETQYF	TGTGCCAGCAGCTATCCGCTAGCGGGACAAGAGACCCAGTACTTC
TRBV7-9	-	TRBJ2-7	once	CASSLAEGHPYEQYF	TGTGCCAGCAGCTTAGCAGAGGGACATCCCTACGAGCAGTACTTC
TRBV2	TRBD2	TRBJ2-7	-	CASSDGRGEWASHF	TGTGCCAGCAGCGACGGGAGGGGGGAATGGGCCTCCCACTTC
TRBV7-8	TRBD1	TRBJ2-6	-	CASSRDRGTSGANVLTF	TGTGCCAGCAGCCGGGACAGGGGGACGTCTGGGGCCAACGTCCTGACTTTC
TRBV25-1	-	TRBJ2-7	-	CASGTGDGSYEQYF	TGTGCCAGCGGCACAGGTGACGGCTCCTACGAGCAGTACTTC
TRBV28	-	TRBJ1-5	-	CASLGGAGNQPQHF	TGTGCCAGTTTGGGGGGGGCCGGCAATCAGCCCCAGCATTTT
TRBV15	-	TRBJ1-4	few	CATNRAPNEKLFF	TGTGCCACCAACAGGGCACCTAATGAAAAACTGTTTTTT
TRBV7-4	-	TRBJ1-1	-	CASSLNDDPGRDTEAFF	TGTGCCAGCAGCTTAAATGATGACCCAGGGAGGGACACTGAAGCTTTCTTT
TRBV4-3	TRBD2	TRBJ2-1	few	CASSQDPSGTSGYNEQFF	TGCGCCAGCAGCCAAGATCCGAGCGGGACTAGCGGTTACAATGAGCAGTTCTTC
TRBV9	-	TRBJ1-1	-	CASSVSGHTEAFF	TGTGCCAGCAGCGTATCAGGTCACACTGAAGCTTTCTTT
TRBV5-1	TRBD1	TRBJ2-7	-	CASSRTGGAGEQYF	TGCGCCAGCAGCCGGACAGGGGGCGCGGGCGAGCAGTACTTC
TRBV11-2	-	TRBJ2-2	few	CASSRSRDSNTGELFF	TGTGCCAGCAGCCGTTCCCGGGACTCTAACACCGGGGAGCTGTTTTTT
TRBV5-4	-	TRBJ2-2	-	CASSLPTGLNTGELFF	TGTGCCAGCAGCTTACCCACAGGGTTGAACACCGGGGAGCTGTTTTTT
TRBV7-2	-	TRBJ2-7	-	CASSPVLSRQGSYEQYF	TGTGCCAGCAGCCCCGTGTTGAGCCGGCAGGGATCGTACGAGCAGTACTTC
TRBV7-9	-	TRBJ1-6	-	CASSLAGAQGNSPLHF	TGTGCCAGCAGCTTAGCAGGGGCGCAGGGTAATTCACCCCTCCACTTT
TRBV12-5	TRBD1	TRBJ2-5	-	CASGSPGQGTPSQETQYF	TGTGCTAGTGGCTCCCCCGGACAGGGCACCCCGTCTCAAGAGACCCAGTACTTC
TRBV4-2	TRBD2	TRBJ2-1	-	CASSQDTVAGGPAEQFF	TGTGCCAGCAGCCAAGATACTGTTGCGGGGGGGCCCGCTGAGCAGTTCTTC
TRBV7-3	-	TRBJ2-3	-	CASSEWAQGDTQYF	TGTGCCAGCAGTGAATGGGCCCAGGGGGATACGCAGTATTTT
TRBV5-1	-	TRBJ2-1	-	CASSLSAGEGDEQFF	TGCGCCAGCAGCTTGTCGGCAGGGGAAGGGGATGAGCAGTTCTTC
TRBV5-8	TRBD1	TRBJ1-2	-	CASSLRQGAFYSNYGYTF	TGTGCCAGCAGCCTCCGCCAGGGGGCTTTTTATTCTAACTATGGCTACACCTTC
TRBV6-6	TRBD1	TRBJ2-2	-	CASSNPRDRDTGELFF	TGTGCCAGCAGTAACCCCCGGGACAGGGACACCGGGGAGCTGTTTTTT
TRBV6-1	TRBD1	TRBJ1-3	-	CASMGQGITGNTIYF	TGTGCCAGCATGGGACAGGGGATCACTGGAAACACCATATATTTT
TRBV2	-	TRBJ1-6	-	CASVDQDRSIYNSPLHF	TGTGCCAGCGTCGATCAAGACAGGAGCATCTATAATTCACCCCTCCACTTT
TRBV6-1	-	TRBJ2-7	-	CASSASLQGRYEQYF	TGTGCCAGCAGTGCGTCCTTACAGGGAAGATACGAGCAGTACTTC
TRBV7-9	-	TRBJ2-3	-	CASSLYGGGGITDTQYF	TGTGCCAGCAGCTTATATGGCGGCGGGGGCATAACAGATACGCAGTATTTT
TRBV5-1	-	TRBJ2-1	few	CASSLPSNEQFF	TGCGCCAGCAGCTTGCCTAGCAATGAGCAGTTCTTC
TRBV5-1	TRBD2	TRBJ2-3	-	CASSPGLETDTQYF	TGCGCCAGCAGCCCGGGACTAGAAACAGATACGCAGTATTTT
TRBV27	TRBD2	TRBJ2-7	-	CASSLGRASGGYEQYF	TGTGCCAGCAGTTTAGGGCGGGCTAGCGGTGGGTACGAGCAGTACTTC
TRBV11-2	-	TRBJ2-7	-	CASSLGLHEQYF	TGTGCCAGCAGCTTAGGTCTCCACGAGCAGTACTTC
TRBV5-4	TRBD1	TRBJ1-6	-	CASSLETGAPSSYNSPLHF	TGTGCCAGCAGCTTGGAAACAGGGGCTCCTAGCTCCTATAATTCACCCCTCCACTTT